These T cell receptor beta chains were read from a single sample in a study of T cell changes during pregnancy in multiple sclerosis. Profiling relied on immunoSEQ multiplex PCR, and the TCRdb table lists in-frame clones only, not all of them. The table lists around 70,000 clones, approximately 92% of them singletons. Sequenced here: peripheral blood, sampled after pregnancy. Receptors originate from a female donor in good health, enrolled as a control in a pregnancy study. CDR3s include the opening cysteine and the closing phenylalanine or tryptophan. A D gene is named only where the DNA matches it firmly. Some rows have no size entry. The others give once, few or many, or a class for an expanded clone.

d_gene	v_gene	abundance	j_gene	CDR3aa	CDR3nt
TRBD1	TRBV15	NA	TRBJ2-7	CATSPDRVLVEQYF	TGTGCCACCAGCCCCGACAGGGTATTAGTCGAGCAGTACTTC
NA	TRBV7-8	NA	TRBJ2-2	CASSLVPIFDRTFSTGELFF	TGTGCCAGCAGCTTAGTACCCATTTTCGATCGGACATTTTCGACCGGGGAGCTGTTTTTT
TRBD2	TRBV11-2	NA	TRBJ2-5	CASSLAGGPTETQYF	TGTGCCAGCAGCTTAGCGGGAGGGCCTACAGAGACCCAGTACTTC
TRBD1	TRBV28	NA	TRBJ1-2	CASSTPTGPRANYGYTF	TGTGCCAGCAGCACCCCGACAGGGCCAAGAGCTAACTATGGCTACACCTTC
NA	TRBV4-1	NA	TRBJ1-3	CASSQVSGFGNTIYF	TGCGCCAGCAGCCAAGTCTCGGGGTTCGGAAACACCATATATTTT
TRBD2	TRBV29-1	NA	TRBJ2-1	CSVVSSGSYNEQFF	TGCAGCGTTGTGTCTAGCGGGAGCTACAATGAGCAGTTCTTC
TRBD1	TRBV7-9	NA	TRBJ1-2	CASSLGTGQGYTF	TGTGCCAGCAGCTTGGGGACAGGGCAGGGCTACACCTTC
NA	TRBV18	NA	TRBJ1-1	CASSPLGRDTEAFF	TGTGCCAGCTCACCACTGGGGCGCGATACTGAAGCTTTCTTT
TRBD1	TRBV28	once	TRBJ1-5	CASSPGTGDNQPQHF	TGTGCCAGCAGCCCCGGGACAGGGGACAATCAGCCCCAGCATTTT
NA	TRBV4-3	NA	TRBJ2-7	CASSPTFGYEQYF	TGCGCCAGCAGCCCCACCTTCGGGTACGAGCAGTACTTC
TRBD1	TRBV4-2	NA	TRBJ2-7	CASSRGTGDSYEQYF	TGTGCCAGCAGCCGGGGAACAGGGGACTCCTACGAGCAGTACTTC
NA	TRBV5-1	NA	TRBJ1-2	CASSLDNTNYGYTF	TGCGCCAGCAGCTTGGACAACACGAACTATGGCTACACCTTC
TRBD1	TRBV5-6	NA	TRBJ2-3	CASSLYTGGTDTQYF	TGTGCCAGCAGCCTATACACAGGGGGCACAGATACGCAGTATTTT
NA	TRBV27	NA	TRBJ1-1	CASSLITGSGTEAFF	TGTGCCAGCAGTTTAATTACGGGATCGGGCACTGAAGCTTTCTTT
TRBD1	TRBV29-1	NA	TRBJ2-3	CSGTTGAWGDTQYF	TGCAGCGGGACGACAGGGGCGTGGGGAGATACGCAGTATTTT
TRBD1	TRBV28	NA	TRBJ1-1	CASSTQGAKGAFF	TGTGCCAGCAGTACACAGGGGGCAAAAGGAGCTTTCTTT
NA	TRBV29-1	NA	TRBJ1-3	CSVQGSLSGNTIYF	TGCAGCGTACAGGGATCCCTCTCTGGAAACACCATATATTTT
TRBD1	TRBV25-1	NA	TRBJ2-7	CASSQPGQGDYEQYF	TGTGCCAGCAGTCAACCGGGACAGGGTGACTACGAGCAGTACTTC
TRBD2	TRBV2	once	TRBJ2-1	CASSRLAGGYNEQFF	TGTGCCAGCAGTAGACTAGCGGGAGGGTACAATGAGCAGTTCTTC
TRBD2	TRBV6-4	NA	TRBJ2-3	CASSESGGAADTQYF	TGTGCCAGCAGTGAGAGCGGGGGGGCTGCAGATACGCAGTATTTT
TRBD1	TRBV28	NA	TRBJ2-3	CATSPPGQGKDTQYF	TGTGCCACCTCCCCTCCGGGACAGGGGAAAGATACGCAGTATTTT
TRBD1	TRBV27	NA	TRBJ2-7	CASSSKGQQMSYEQYF	TGTGCCAGCAGTTCTAAGGGACAGCAAATGTCCTACGAGCAGTACTTC
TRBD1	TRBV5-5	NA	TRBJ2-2	CASTLRGQNTGELFF	TGTGCCAGCACTCTCAGGGGGCAGAACACCGGGGAGCTGTTTTTT
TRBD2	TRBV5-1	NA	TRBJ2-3	CASSVPSGGSTDTQYF	TGCGCCAGCAGCGTACCTAGCGGGGGTAGCACAGATACGCAGTATTTT
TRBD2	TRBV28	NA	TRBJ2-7	CASSLSGTSVYEQYF	TGTGCCAGCAGTTTATCCGGGACTAGTGTCTACGAGCAGTACTTC
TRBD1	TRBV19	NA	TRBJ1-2	CASSHPGQRYGYTF	TGTGCCAGTAGTCATCCGGGACAGCGGTATGGCTACACCTTC
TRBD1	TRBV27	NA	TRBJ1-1	CATLDRVYGNTEAFF	TGTGCCACCTTGGACAGGGTATATGGGAACACTGAAGCTTTCTTT
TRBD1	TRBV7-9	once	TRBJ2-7	CASSLAGTGAYEQYF	TGTGCCAGCAGCTTAGCCGGGACAGGGGCCTACGAGCAGTACTTC
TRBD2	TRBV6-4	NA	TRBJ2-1	CASSDSILAGGNEQFF	TGTGCCAGCAGTGACTCGATACTAGCGGGAGGGAATGAGCAGTTCTTC
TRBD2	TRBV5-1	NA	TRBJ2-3	CASSLSGGIDTQYF	TGCGCCAGCAGCCTCAGCGGGGGGATAGATACGCAGTATTTT
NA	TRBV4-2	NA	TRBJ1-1	CASSDGRGTEAFF	TGTGCCAGCAGCGATGGGAGGGGCACTGAAGCTTTCTTT
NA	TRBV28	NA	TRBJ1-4	CASSLFPGATNEKLFF	TGTGCCAGCAGTTTATTTCCAGGGGCAACTAATGAAAAACTGTTTTTT
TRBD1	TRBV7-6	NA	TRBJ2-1	CASSLSPGGNEQFF	TGTGCCAGCAGCTTAAGTCCAGGGGGCAATGAGCAGTTCTTC
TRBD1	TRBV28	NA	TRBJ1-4	CASSSTGMGEKLFF	TGTGCCAGCAGTTCGACAGGGATGGGAGAAAAACTGTTTTTT
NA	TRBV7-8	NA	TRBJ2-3	CASSPLGVAESFQQSTDTQYF	TGTGCCAGCAGCCCCTTGGGAGTAGCGGAGAGCTTCCAACAAAGCACAGATACGCAGTATTTT
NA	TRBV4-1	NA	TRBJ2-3	CASSRLVVGRTDTQYF	TGCGCCAGCAGCCGCTTGGTTGTGGGGAGGACAGATACGCAGTATTTT
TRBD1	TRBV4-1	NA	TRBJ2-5	CASSHLRTGEETQYF	TGCGCCAGCAGCCACCTGAGGACAGGGGAGGAGACCCAGTACTTC
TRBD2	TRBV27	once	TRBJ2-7	CASSLLAGDKYSYEQYF	TGTGCCAGCAGTTTGCTAGCGGGGGATAAATACTCCTACGAGCAGTACTTC
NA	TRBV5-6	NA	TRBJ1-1	CASSLEAGLRDTEAFF	TGTGCCAGCAGCTTGGAGGCAGGGTTACGGGACACTGAAGCTTTCTTT
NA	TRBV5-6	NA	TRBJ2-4	CASSGTTSEAKNIQYF	TGTGCCAGCAGCGGTACCACCTCGGAGGCCAAAAACATTCAGTACTTC
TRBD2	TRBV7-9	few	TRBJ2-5	CASSFGLAGAVMETQYF	TGTGCCAGCAGTTTCGGACTAGCGGGGGCCGTGATGGAGACCCAGTACTTC
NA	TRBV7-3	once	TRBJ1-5	CASSLTSLQALRNQPQHF	TGTGCCAGCAGCTTAACGTCTTTGCAGGCCCTTCGCAATCAGCCCCAGCATTTT
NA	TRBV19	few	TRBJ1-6	CASSLPGYNSPLHF	TGTGCCAGTAGTTTGCCGGGATATAATTCACCCCTCCACTTT
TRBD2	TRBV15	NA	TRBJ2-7	CATSRVERDIDEQYF	TGTGCCACCAGCAGAGTCGAGCGGGATATTGACGAGCAGTACTTC
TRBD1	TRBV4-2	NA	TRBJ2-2	CASSAYRGRDGELFF	TGTGCCAGCAGCGCGTACAGGGGGCGAGACGGGGAGCTGTTTTTT
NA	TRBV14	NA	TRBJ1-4	CASSPAEGYGEKLFF	TGTGCCAGCAGCCCCGCGGAGGGGTACGGCGAAAAACTGTTTTTT
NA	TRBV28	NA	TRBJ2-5	CASSSYSTRGETQYF	TGTGCCAGCAGCTCATATTCTACTAGGGGGGAGACCCAGTACTTC
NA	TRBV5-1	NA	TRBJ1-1	CASSSGDGERAFF	TGCGCCAGCAGCTCGGGGGACGGGGAGAGGGCTTTCTTT
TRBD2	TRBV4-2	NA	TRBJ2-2	CASSFRLAGGPGELFF	TGTGCCAGTTCCTTCAGACTAGCGGGAGGTCCCGGGGAGCTGTTTTTT